What follows are 24 T cell receptor beta chains derived from one specimen sequenced in a study of T cell repertoires in cytomegalovirus infection. TCRdb independently ran MiXCR on the reads; one entry per CDR3 protein. The sample contains some 280,000 distinct CDR3 sequences, 12% to 15% of which appear only once. The sample was PBMCs. These receptors were taken from a human donor in good health (CMV status not recorded). Some clones in this sample may be carry-over from other donors' samples.

This rearrangement joins TRBV6-5 to TRBJ1-2; D ambiguous. V was trimmed by 1 base and J by 1 base, leaving 7 bases between them. The CDR3 consists of 14 residues. Looked up from germline, CDR1 is MNHEY and CDR2 is SVGAGI. The CDR3 DNA reads TGTGCCAGCAGTTACTATCCGGATAACTATGGCTACACCTTC. Amino acids: CASSYYPDNYGYTF.

This clonotype was seen a few times. This chain links TRBV5-1 with TRBJ1-1; D not certain. Germline V lookup: CDR1 SGHRS, CDR2 YFSETQ. Trimming removed 3 bases from V and 4 bases from J, with 7 bases in between. The CDR3 length is 12 residues. CDR3 in DNA: TGCGCCAGCAGCTCCGCGGGCACTGAAGCTTTCTTT. Amino acid sequence: CASSSAGTEAFF.

This clonotype was seen repeatedly, ten times or more. The CDR3, as DNA: TGTGCCACCAGTGATTTGGGAGCCGACAAGAGGAACACCGGGGAGCTGTTTTTT. Translation gives CATSDLGADKRNTGELFF. This chain uses TRBV24-1 with TRBJ2-2; D gene ambiguous. The CDR3 is made up of 18 amino acids. Germline-derived CDR1 and CDR2 are KGHDR and SFDVKD. The V end was cut by 0 bases, the J end by 1 base, with 14 bases between.

This chain links TRBV29-1 with TRBJ1-1; 7 nucleotides align to TRBD1. The V gene's germline CDR1 is SQVTM and CDR2 ANQGSEA. With V trimmed by 6 bases and J by 0 bases, 4 bases remained unmatched. This CDR3 is 13 amino acids long. CDR3 in amino acids: CSVGDSVNTEAFF. CDR3 coding DNA: TGCAGCGTAGGGGACAGCGTGAACACTGAAGCTTTCTTT. The entire variable domain, with the rest obtained from reference TRBV29-1 and TRBJ1-1, is as follows: SAVISQKPSRDICQRGTSLTIQCQVDSQVTMMFWYRQQPGQSLTLIATANQGSEATYESGFVIDKFPISRPNLTFSTLTVSNMSPEDSSIYLCSVGDSVNTEAFFGQGTRLTVV.

The V and J genes are TRBV28 and TRBJ2-3, with 8 nucleotides matching TRBD2. The CDR3 is 15 residues long. V was clipped by 5 bases and J by 4 bases; unmatched bases: 8. Germline assignment: CDR1 MDHEN and CDR2 SYDVKM. Written as DNA, the CDR3 is TGTGCCAGCAGTCTCAGAGCGGGAGCCCCAGATACGCAGTATTTT. This codes for CASSLRAGAPDTQYF.

This clonotype has more than one count but fewer than ten. The chain has TRBV4-1 and TRBJ1-2; maybe TRBD1 (6 bases). V was trimmed by 0 bases and J by 1 base, leaving 9 bases between them. CDR1 is MGHRA and CDR2 is YSYEKL in the germline V gene. The CDR3 sequence is 15 residues long. The CDR3, as DNA: TGCGCCAGCAGCCAAGAACAGGGAGGTAACTATGGCTACACCTTC. It specifies CASSQEQGGNYGYTF.

V usage is TRBV5-1 and J usage is TRBJ2-5, with 11 bases that match TRBD1. Germline loops: CDR1 SGHRS, CDR2 YFSETQ. V dropped 3 bases and J dropped 5; count of bases not matched to a gene: 3. The CDR3 consists of 14 residues. CDR3 sequence: CASSWTGGEETQYF. In nucleotides, the CDR3 is TGCGCCAGCAGCTGGACAGGGGGCGAGGAGACCCAGTACTTC.

This clonotype was picked up many times. The CDR3 loop reads CAISESPFRVFANGYTF. As DNA, the CDR3 is TGTGCCATCAGTGAGTCCCCCTTCAGGGTATTTGCTAATGGCTACACCTTC. V gene TRBV10-3 combines with J gene TRBJ1-2, with a possible D match to TRBD1 (5 bases). This CDR3 contains 17 residues. Germline V CDR1 and CDR2: ENHRY, SYGVKD. V shed 0 bases and J shed 6 bases, with 20 bases lying between them.

The chain is built from TRBV28 and TRBJ1-1, with D maybe TRBD1 (6 bases). The CDR3 has 17 amino acids. V dropped 3 bases and J dropped 12 bases, with 29 bases sitting between them. Germline CDR1 is MDHEN and CDR2 is SYDVKM. CDR3 bases: TGTGCCAGCAGTTTCTTTCTAAATACCCGGACAGCCCACGGCACTTTCTTT. Translated: CASSFFLNTRTAHGTFF.

In this sample, this clonotype turned up many times. V gene TRBV6-6 combines with J gene TRBJ1-1, with 7 positions matching TRBD1. The J segment lost 0 bases and the V segment lost 7 bases, leaving 5 bases of the junction unmatched. This CDR3 comprises 14 residues. The germline CDR1 and CDR2 sequences are MNHNY and SVGAGI (reference sequence). Here the CDR3 DNA reads TGTGCCAGCAAGCCGGGACAGATGAACACTGAAGCTTTCTTT. Translated, it gives CASKPGQMNTEAFF.

This clonotype was seen many times. The rearrangement links TRBV6-1 to TRBJ1-2; no definite D call. Trimming removed 8 bases at V and 7 bases at J, with 14 bases between. Germline CDR1 is MNHNS and CDR2 is SASEGT. The CDR3 covers 12 residues. The CDR3 nucleotides read TGTGCCAGCCTCGGAGGAGGGTCTGGCTACACCTTC. Translation: CASLGGGSGYTF.

The genes are TRBV29-1 and TRBJ2-7, with D unresolved. The germline gives CDR1 SQVTM, CDR2 ANQGSEA. Trimming pared 4 bases from V and 4 bases from J, leaving 11 bases between. The CDR3 consists of 12 residues. The CDR3 coding sequence is TGCAGCGTTGCTTTTGAAGGGTACGAGCAGTACTTC. Translated, it gives CSVAFEGYEQYF.

This clonotype has at least ten counts. The genes are TRBV7-2 and TRBJ2-1; 7 bases align to TRBD1. The CDR3 contains 16 residues. V lost 5 bases and J lost 2; bases outside the gene matches: 9. Germline values: CDR1 SGHTA, CDR2 FQGNSA. CDR3 sequence: CASSPNRGGAYNEQFF. In nucleotides, the CDR3 is TGTGCCAGCAGCCCTAACAGGGGCGGAGCCTACAATGAGCAGTTCTTC.

The chain couples TRBV28 to TRBJ2-7, with D possibly called TRBD1 or TRBD2 (5 bases each). Germline loops: CDR1 MDHEN, CDR2 SYDVKM. V was clipped by 5 bases and J by 1 base, with 18 bases between them. CDR3 size: 16 residues. The CDR3 nucleotides are TGTGCCAGCAGTACCCCGGGGCAGGGTAAATCCTACGAGCAGTACTTC. Translated, it gives CASSTPGQGKSYEQYF.

In its sample, this clonotype was seen many times. This chain joins TRBV28 and TRBJ2-7, with 10 bases matching TRBD1. J lost 6 bases, V lost 8 bases, and 16 bases had no gene match. The CDR3 extends over 16 amino acids. Germline CDR1 MDHEN, CDR2 SYDVKM. The CDR3 nucleotides are TGTGCCAGCGGTACCCCGGGACAGGGGCATACTGGCGAGCAGTACTTC. It encodes CASGTPGQGHTGEQYF.

The chain carries TRBV29-1 and TRBJ2-5; perhaps TRBD2 as D (6 bases). The CDR3 runs 14 residues. Germline V CDR1 and CDR2: SQVTM, ANQGSEA. Trimming shortened V by 4 bases and J by 7 bases, and 19 bases separated the two germline ends. DNA of the CDR3: TGCAGCGTTGGTCCGATGGTGGCGCGGGGGACCCAGTACTTC. Residues: CSVGPMVARGTQYF.

This clonotype came up many times. V is TRBV6-2 or TRBV6-3 and J is TRBJ2-1, with D possibly being TRBD2 (6 bases). This CDR3 has 16 amino acids. V gave up 2 bases and J gave up 6 bases, with 17 bases separating them. The germline gives CDR1 MNHEY, CDR2 SVGEGT. CDR3 nucleotides: TGTGCCAGCAGTTACCGACTAGGGCCCCCTGTCAATGAGCAGTTCTTC. It is translated as CASSYRLGPPVNEQFF.

The rearrangement links TRBV14 to TRBJ2-5, with 8 bases lining up with TRBD2. V lost 2 bases, J lost 3 bases, and 11 bases stayed unmatched. Germline V gene data show CDR1 as SGHDN and CDR2 as FVKESK. The CDR3 sequence is 17 residues long. The CDR3 here is CASSQLAAGVNKETQYF. CDR3 coding DNA: TGTGCCAGCAGCCAATTAGCAGCGGGAGTGAATAAAGAGACCCAGTACTTC. Full variable domain (rest looked up from reference TRBV14 and TRBJ2-5): EAGVTQFPSHSVIEKGQTVTLRCDPISGHDNLYWYRRVMGKEIKFLLHFVKESKQDESGMPNNRFLAERTGGTYSTLKVQPAELEDSGVYFCASSQLAAGVNKETQYFGPGTRLLVL.

This clonotype was counted many times. J is TRBJ2-3 and V is TRBV7-6, with 8 bases matching TRBD1. Germline V gives CDR1 SGHVS, CDR2 FNYEAQ. The ends lost 3 bases at V and 4 bases at J; junction bases unmatched: 3. The CDR3 totals 14 residues. The CDR3 region is CASSFGQGSDTQYF. The CDR3 bases are TGTGCCAGCAGCTTCGGACAGGGTTCAGATACGCAGTATTTT.

The chain links TRBV28 to TRBJ1-4; D is uncertain. CDR3 length equals 14 residues. Germline V gene lookup returns CDR1 MDHEN and CDR2 SYDVKM. Trimming left V 6 bases short and J 8 bases short, with 16 bases between. This chain's CDR3 is CASSLAQWSEKLFF. The DNA for the CDR3 is TGTGCCAGCAGCCTTGCCCAATGGTCCGAAAAACTGTTTTTT.

This clonotype has at least ten counts. J is TRBJ1-2 and V is TRBV7-9; tentative D call: TRBD1 (5 bases). V was trimmed by 5 bases and J by 5 bases, leaving 15 bases between them. Per the germline V gene, CDR1 is SEHNR and CDR2 is FQNEAQ (reference sequence). The CDR3 is 14 amino acids. For the CDR3, the DNA is TGTGCCAGCAGCCCGTTGACAGACCTATATGGCTACACCTTC. Protein: CASSPLTDLYGYTF.

In its sample, this clonotype was seen a few times. The V and J genes are TRBV11-1 and TRBJ2-7; D unresolved. This CDR3 has 13 amino acids. Germline V CDR1 and CDR2: SGHAT, FQDESV (reference sequence). V was pared by 2 bases and J by 3 bases, with 8 bases between. The CDR3 protein is CASSLIIHYEQYF. The CDR3 DNA follows: TGTGCCAGCAGCTTAATCATCCACTACGAGCAGTACTTC.

The chain links TRBV7-9 to TRBJ1-2; TRBD1 might be the D (5 bases). CDR1 and CDR2 (germline): SEHNR, FQNEAQ (reference sequence). The CDR3 covers 11 residues. CDR3 sequence: CAGGRGGGYTF. In DNA, the CDR3 is TGTGCGGGCGGACGGGGCGGTGGCTACACCTTC.

This clonotype was observed many times. CDR3 nucleotide sequence: TGTGCCAGCACCCTGGGTAGCGGCTACGAGCAGTACTTC. Encoded protein: CASTLGSGYEQYF. The chain joins TRBV28 to TRBJ2-7; D is perhaps TRBD2 (6 bases). Germline V gene sequence: CDR1 MDHEN, CDR2 SYDVKM. V gave up 7 bases and J gave up 3 bases, with 13 bases separating them. The CDR3 is made up of 13 amino acids.